This T cell receptor (beta chain) emerged from a study of OX40 agonist ivuxolimab in advanced cancers. Study information: The diagnoses of dose-escalation patients were hepatocellular carcinoma, melanoma, renal cell or head and neck cancer. Three patients responded partially, comprising one with hepatocellular carcinoma and two with cutaneous melanoma.

The study's findings and limits: By week 6 at 0.1 to 3.0 mg/kg, blood CD4+ and CD8+ T cells had expanded clonally.

On this clone itself: Its antigen is unidentified.

Unmatched junction bases numbered 6, after V lost 6 bases and J lost 0 bases. Germline V gene data show CDR1 as LNHDA and CDR2 as SQIVND (reference sequence). The CDR3 is 16 residues long. Method: immunoSEQ multiplex PCR; TCRdb's copy keeps in-frame clones and lacks some. The sample carries roughly 93,000 clones, just over 90% recorded once. The chain combines TRBV19 with TRBJ2-3; TRBD2 agrees at 10 bases. The sequence was obtained from an adult with an advanced solid tumor such as melanoma, head and neck, liver or kidney cancer. Sequencing used CD4+ or CD8+ T cells sorted from blood, obtained in a trial of the OX40 agonist ivuxolimab. The CDR3 region has the DNA TGTGCCAGTAGCCCGGGACTAGCGCGTAGCACAGATACGCAGTATTTT. Protein sequence: CASSPGLARSTDTQYF. Combining the CDR3 with reference TRBV19 and TRBJ2-3 gives the whole variable domain DGGITQSPKYLFRKEGQNVTLSCEQNLNHDAMYWYRQDPGQGLRLIYYSQIVNDFQKGDIAEGYSVSREKKESFPLTVTSAQKNPTAFYLCASSPGLARSTDTQYFGPGTRLTVL.